The 24 T cell receptor beta chains given below trace back to one sample, sequenced in a study of lymphopenia after photon versus proton radiotherapy. Here immunoSEQ multiplex PCR was the method, and the copy in TCRdb shows in-frame clones only, minus some. The sample comprises 50,000 or so clones, 80% to 95% of which are singletons, and approximately 18% rests with the top ten. The sequencing here drew on peripheral blood, taken from a patient treated with photon-based radiotherapy. Every receptor here comes from a woman between 40 and 50 years old with cholangiocarcinoma.

This clone was observed once. The chain recombines TRBV5-6 with TRBJ1-1, with no clear D. This CDR3 contains 15 residues. V lost 0 bases to trimming and J lost 2 bases, with 11 bases between them. Germline V CDR1 and CDR2: SGHDT, YYEEEE. Written as DNA, the CDR3 is TGTGCCAGCAGCTTGGGGGGAGTTTACAACACTGAAGCTTTCTTT. Encoded protein: CASSLGGVYNTEAFF.

This clone was picked up one time. This sequence joins TRBV7-2 and TRBJ1-6, with TRBD1 matching 8 bases. Germline V CDR1 and CDR2: SGHTA, FQGNSA. The length of the CDR3 is 15 residues. Trimming took 5 bases from V and 5 from J; bases not matched to a gene: 5. The CDR3 reads CASSPRTGNNSPLHF. The DNA for the CDR3 is TGTGCCAGCAGCCCTAGGACAGGGAATAATTCACCCCTCCACTTT.

The chain recombines TRBV4-3 with TRBJ2-2, with 9 bases lining up with TRBD2. The germline CDR1 and CDR2 sequences are LGHNA and YSLEER. With 0 bases clipped from V and 1 base from J, the junction kept 3 bases outside the gene matches. This CDR3 has 17 residues. The CDR3 reads CASSQELLAGNTGELFF. As DNA, the CDR3 is TGCGCCAGCAGCCAAGAATTACTAGCGGGGAACACCGGGGAGCTGTTTTTT.

The J gene is TRBJ2-2, the V gene TRBV10-1; 8 positions agree with TRBD2. The CDR3 has 15 amino acids. Germline CDR1 reads WNHNN; CDR2 reads SYGVQD (reference sequence). Germline trimming cut 8 bases from V and 1 base from J; bases unmatched to any gene: 6. CDR3 sequence (DNA): TGCGCCAGCGGGTTGGGACTAGAGAACACCGGGGAGCTGTTTTTT. It is translated as CASGLGLENTGELFF.

The V gene is TRBV28, the J gene TRBJ1-2; TRBD1 aligns across 9 bases. Trimming at V came to 1 base and at J to 6 bases, leaving 9 bases not matched to a gene. Germline V gene data show CDR1 as MDHEN and CDR2 as SYDVKM. This CDR3 has 16 residues. The DNA of the CDR3 is TGTGCCAGCAGTTTATTAGCGGATACAGGGGGCAATGGCTACACCTTC. This sequence encodes CASSLLADTGGNGYTF.

The rearrangement uses TRBV5-4 and TRBJ2-7, with 8 bases fitting TRBD1. The germline V gene encodes CDR1 SGHNT and CDR2 YYREEE (reference sequence). V shed 3 bases and J 6 bases; nucleotides not matched to a gene: 8. The length of the CDR3 is 14 residues. CDR3 DNA sequence: TGTGCCAGCAGCTACAACCCAGGGGGCGCCGAGCAGTACTTC. Translating gives CASSYNPGGAEQYF.

The V gene is TRBV4-1, the J gene TRBJ2-7; 7 nucleotides agree with TRBD1. Trimming at V came to 0 bases and at J to 0 bases, leaving 5 bases not matched to a gene. The length of the CDR3 is 16 residues. CDR1 and CDR2 (germline): MGHRA, YSYEKL. Here the CDR3 DNA reads TGCGCCAGCAGCCAAGAGGACAGGCCCTCCTCCTACGAGCAGTACTTC. Its translation: CASSQEDRPSSYEQYF.

The gene calls are TRBV27 and TRBJ2-7; 12 bases are a match to TRBD2. The CDR3 is 14 residues long. Germline trimming cut 7 bases from V and 4 bases from J; bases unmatched to any gene: 5. Germline V gene sequence: CDR1 MNHEY, CDR2 SMNVEV (reference sequence). The DNA of the CDR3 is TGTGCCAGCACCCGGACTAGCGGGGCGTACGAGCAGTACTTC. Protein: CASTRTSGAYEQYF.

The V and J genes are TRBV11-2 and TRBJ2-2; 10 bases align to TRBD2. CDR3 length: 14 residues. Trimming at V came to 5 bases and at J to 8 bases, leaving 5 bases not matched to a gene. The germline CDR1 and CDR2 sequences are SGHAT and FQNNGV. CDR3: CASSLAGDSGELFF. Written as DNA, the CDR3 is TGTGCCAGCAGCCTAGCGGGAGATTCGGGGGAGCTGTTTTTT.

The chain employs TRBV5-1 and TRBJ2-1; D unresolved. Germline assignment: CDR1 SGHRS and CDR2 YFSETQ. Between the trimmed V and J ends, which lost 2 bases and 7 bases, there was a span of 13 bases. The CDR3 is made up of 14 amino acids. The CDR3 spells CASSFFSRGNEQFF. The CDR3 DNA reads as TGCGCCAGCAGCTTCTTCTCTAGAGGAAATGAGCAGTTCTTC. Based on the CDR3 plus reference TRBV5-1 and TRBJ2-1, the full variable domain is KAGVTQTPRYLIKTRGQQVTLSCSPISGHRSVSWYQQTPGQGLQFLFEYFSETQRNKGNFPGRFSGRQFSNSRSEMNVSTLELGDSALYLCASSFFSRGNEQFFGPGTRLTVL.

The V gene is TRBV10-2, the J gene TRBJ2-7, with D possibly matching TRBD1 (6 bases). The length of the CDR3 is 14 residues. V dropped 5 bases and J dropped 3 bases, with 14 bases sitting between them. Germline-derived CDR1 and CDR2 are WSHSY and SAAADI. This CDR3 reads CASSKAGQSYEQYF. DNA of the CDR3: TGCGCCAGCAGTAAAGCAGGACAGAGCTACGAGCAGTACTTC.

This chain connects TRBV4-3 to TRBJ1-1, with D perhaps matching TRBD1 (5 bases). Germline V CDR1 and CDR2: LGHNA, YSLEER. The germline V and J ends were trimmed by 5 bases and 5 bases, with 15 bases remaining between them. This CDR3 has 14 amino acids. The CDR3 bases are TGCGCCAGCAGCTACCAGGGAGGAGGAACTGAAGCTTTCTTT. Encoded protein: CASSYQGGGTEAFF.

This clone has more than one count but fewer than ten. The chain links TRBV9 to TRBJ2-1; TRBD2 aligns across 8 bases. The CDR3 is 15 residues long. Trimming at V came to 4 bases and at J to 8 bases, leaving 11 bases not matched to a gene. Germline values: CDR1 SGDLS, CDR2 YYNGEE. The CDR3 coding sequence is TGTGCCAGCAGCAGCTCGGGGCGGGGGGCTGATGAGCAGTTCTTC. Its translation is CASSSSGRGADEQFF.

The chain is built from TRBV18 and TRBJ2-2; D is undetermined. The germline CDR1 and CDR2 sequences are KGHSH and LQKENI. V lost 1 base, J lost 11 bases, and 11 bases lay in between. This CDR3 spans 13 amino acids. CDR3 amino acids: CASSPQTAGELFF. CDR3 DNA sequence: TGTGCCAGCTCACCACAGACGGCAGGCGAGCTGTTTTTT.

The chain is built from TRBV2 and TRBJ2-1; weak D call: TRBD1 (5 bases). CDR1 SNHLY and CDR2 FYNNEI come from the germline V gene. The CDR3 contains 13 residues. V lost 6 bases and J 5 bases, leaving 11 bases between the germline ends. The CDR3 coding sequence is TGTGCCAGCAGAGAACGGACAAACAATGAGCAGTTCTTC. This sequence encodes CASRERTNNEQFF.

This clone appeared a single time. This chain links TRBV29-1 with TRBJ1-1; 9 nucleotides align to TRBD1. This CDR3 region has 13 residues. V shed 7 bases and J 4 bases; nucleotides not matched to a gene: 7. Germline V gene data show CDR1 as SQVTM and CDR2 as ANQGSEA. The DNA of the CDR3 is TGCAGCGCGGGACAGGGTGGAGGCACTGAAGCTTTCTTT. It yields the protein CSAGQGGGTEAFF.

The chain joins TRBV7-3 to TRBJ1-3; D call uncertain. V shed 2 bases and J shed 1 base, with 6 bases lying between them. This CDR3 contains 14 residues. The V gene's germline CDR1 is SGHTA and CDR2 FQGTGA. This CDR3 is CASSLEGSGNTIYF. Here the CDR3 DNA reads TGTGCCAGCAGCTTAGAGGGATCTGGAAACACCATATATTTT. The full variable domain, completed using reference TRBV7-3 and TRBJ1-3, is GAGVSQTPSNKVTEKGKYVELRCDPISGHTALYWYRQSLGQGPEFLIYFQGTGAADDSGLPNDRFFAVRPEGSVSTLKIQRTERGDSAVYLCASSLEGSGNTIYFGEGSWLTVV.

The chain employs TRBV7-8 and TRBJ1-2; perhaps TRBD1 as D (6 bases). V was trimmed by 1 base and J by 8 bases, leaving 20 bases between them. The CDR3 totals 16 residues. Germline V gene sequence: CDR1 SGHVS, CDR2 FQNEAQ. CDR3 amino acids: CASSLERTESYVGYTF. The DNA for the CDR3 is TGTGCCAGCAGCTTAGAGAGGACAGAGTCCTATGTGGGCTACACCTTC.

The V gene is TRBV6-4, the J gene TRBJ2-3; TRBD1 agrees at 9 bases. The J segment lost 2 bases and the V segment lost 2 bases, leaving 5 bases of the junction unmatched. The CDR3 spans 16 residues. Germline V lookup: CDR1 MRHNA, CDR2 SNTAGT. CDR3 sequence (DNA): TGTGCCAGCAGTGACACGGGACAGGGACACACAGATACGCAGTATTTT. Translation gives CASSDTGQGHTDTQYF.

The chain links TRBV5-1 to TRBJ1-4, with 11 nucleotides matching TRBD1. Germline trimming cut 2 bases from V and 3 bases from J; bases unmatched to any gene: 6. CDR1 and CDR2 (germline): SGHRS, YFSETQ. The CDR3 extends over 17 amino acids. DNA for the CDR3: TGCGCCAGCAGCTTAGGACAGGGGGCCTCGGCTAATGAAAAACTGTTTTTT. Its protein product is CASSLGQGASANEKLFF.

This rearrangement joins TRBV13 to TRBJ2-1; 8 bases are shared with TRBD2. The V gene's germline CDR1 is PRHDT and CDR2 FYEKMQ (reference sequence). V lost 1 base, J lost 8 bases, and 7 bases stayed unmatched. CDR3 length equals 15 residues. This CDR3 reads CASSLVAGGGYEQFF. The CDR3 DNA reads TGTGCCAGCAGCTTAGTTGCGGGGGGAGGGTATGAGCAGTTCTTC.

V is TRBV28 and J is TRBJ2-7; TRBD2 matches at 8 bases. The V gene's germline CDR1 is MDHEN and CDR2 SYDVKM. V shed 3 bases and J 1 base; nucleotides not matched to a gene: 8. The CDR3 loop spans 16 amino acids. The DNA of the CDR3 is TGTGCCAGCAGTTTCTTTAGGACTAGCCTATCCTACGAGCAGTACTTC. It translates to CASSFFRTSLSYEQYF.

This sequence joins TRBV7-6 and TRBJ1-1; D is unclear. Trimming shortened V by 5 bases and J by 0 bases, and 25 bases separated the two germline ends. The germline V gene encodes CDR1 SGHVS and CDR2 FNYEAQ. This CDR3 is built from 19 residues. CDR3 protein: CASSPHLGSMRLLNTEAFF. CDR3 DNA sequence: TGTGCCAGCAGCCCGCACTTGGGGTCGATGAGGCTGTTGAACACTGAAGCTTTCTTT.

This clone was recorded a few times. The chain uses TRBV5-1 and TRBJ2-7; no firm D call. Trimming removed 3 bases at V and 0 bases at J, with 10 bases between. The CDR3 loop spans 14 amino acids. Germline V gene data show CDR1 as SGHRS and CDR2 as YFSETQ. CDR3 coding DNA: TGCGCCAGCAGCTCGGACGCCCACTCCTACGAGCAGTACTTC. Its translation: CASSSDAHSYEQYF.